This T cell receptor (beta chain) was profiled in a study of T cells expressing NK-cell markers. Study-level background: It was from sorted CD3+CD56+NKG2C+, CD3+CD56+NKG2C- and CD3+CD56-NKG2C+ T cells that TCR beta repertoires came. The eight sequenced donors comprised seven who were HCMV-seropositive and one who was seronegative. The study, taken as a whole, reports: The study found these clonotypes also leading the CD3+CD56-NKG2C+ fraction in a few donors. The dominant NKG2C+ clonotypes represented roughly 1.0-7.5% of CD8+ T cells in 6 or 7 donors.

On this clonotype itself: Its antigen is as yet unknown.

TCRdb reprocessed the 5' RACE reads and keeps a single row for each CDR3 protein, giving no DNA. The table for this sample gives a few hundred thousand distinct CDR3 sequences. The V gene's germline CDR1 is MNHNS and CDR2 SASEGT. The CDR3 consists of 15 residues. The sequence derives from a man aged 18 to 69 in good health. Sequencing was done on a sample of blood T cells: a sorted CD56 or NKG2C T cell subset, CD4+ or CD8+ T cells, or bulk PBMC T cells (not recorded which). The rearrangement uses TRBV6-1 and TRBJ2-5; TCRdb reports TRBD1, a call that lacks DNA to check it against. This CDR3 reads CASSPGGDFQETQYF.